The present TCR beta chain was sequenced within a study of T-cell memory formation after mild COVID-19. Study information: For the most part, TCR clusters were specific to one donor.

This clonotype was seen a few times. V was clipped by 4 bases and J by 15 bases, with 26 bases between them. The germline V gene has CDR1 SGHRS and CDR2 YFSETQ. CDR3 length: 15 amino acids. TCRdb ran MiXCR on the 5' RACE reads and lists one entry per CDR3 protein. Among more than 70,000 distinct CDR3 sequences listed, approximately 15% were seen once. Sequencing was done on a sample of PBMCs or a T cell subset sorted from them (not recorded which). The receptor was derived from an adult woman who had mild COVID-19 (a few samples of this study predate the infection). Cell type and time point are not known. The chain has TRBV5-1 and TRBJ2-1; D tentatively reads TRBD1 or TRBD2 (6 bases each). This CDR3 reads CASSPAVRDTEGGFF. In DNA, the CDR3 is TGCGCCAGCAGCCCGGCTGTACGGGACACAGAGGGGGGGTTCTTC.